The clone carrying this T cell receptor beta chain has at least ten counts. The V gene's germline CDR1 is LNHDA and CDR2 SQIVND (reference sequence). The ends were cut back, 3 bases at V and 4 bases at J, with 18 bases in the middle. The CDR3 contains 16 residues. TCR beta CDR3 regions were amplified from RNA transcripts. Primed by the HTBI set, a first-round RT-PCR was run on the TCR CDR3. MiXCR, run by TCRdb on the multiplex PCR reads, gives a single entry per CDR3 protein. The sample has approximately 400,000 distinct CDR3 sequences; about 14% are singletons. These data belong to a study of T cells in Graves' hyperthyroidism and ophthalmopathy.

The sequence came from a woman aged 30 to 39 with Graves' ophthalmopathy. Sample: blood. This chain uses TRBV19 with TRBJ1-1; D not resolved. CDR3 sequence (DNA): TGTGCCAGTAGTATCGCCGGCACGCGATACCTCACTGAAGCTTTCTTT. Translating gives CASSIAGTRYLTEAFF.